The present T cell receptor (delta chain) was sequenced within a study of Vδ1+ human thymocytes. The CDR3 is 14 residues long. V was clipped by 4 bases and J by 0 bases, with 9 bases between them. Germline CDR1 is TSWWSYY and CDR2 is QGS. Extracted RNA was reverse transcribed into cDNA. The CDR3 regions were amplified by multiplex PCR from V-gene primers to a constant-region primer. TCRdb reanalysed the multiplex PCR reads with CATT. The table includes more than 45,000 delta-chain clones, roughly 16% detected once. Study-wide results and limits: Despite high sort purity, about 20% of thymic T cell receptor delta sequences were Vdelta2. Highly polyclonal TRG and TRD repertoires with Gaussian CDR3 length distributions appeared in thymus.

To note about this clone: Its antigen is currently unknown. This sample includes further DNA sequences coding for the same CDR3.

Material for sequencing was Vdelta1+ gamma-delta thymocytes from the thymus. The subset is: FACS-sorted CD3+ TCRalphabeta- TCRVdelta1+ TCRVdelta2- thymocytes. V gene TRDV1 combines with J gene TRDJ1, with no clear D. This sequence was found in a girl under three years old who had congenital heart surgery. The DNA of the CDR3 is TGTGCTCTTGGGGGACCTCGATACACCGATAAACTCATCTTT. It yields the protein CALGGPRYTDKLIF.